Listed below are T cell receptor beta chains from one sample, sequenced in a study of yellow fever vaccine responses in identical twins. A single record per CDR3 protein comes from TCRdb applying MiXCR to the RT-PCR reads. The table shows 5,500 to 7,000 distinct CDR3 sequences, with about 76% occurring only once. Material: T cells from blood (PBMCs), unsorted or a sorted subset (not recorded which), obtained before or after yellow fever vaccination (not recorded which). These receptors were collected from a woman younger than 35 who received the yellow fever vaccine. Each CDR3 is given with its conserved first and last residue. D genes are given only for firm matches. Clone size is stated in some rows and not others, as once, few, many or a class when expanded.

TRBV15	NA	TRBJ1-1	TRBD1	CATSRDFTGGEANAFF	TGTGCCACCAGCAGAGATTTTACAGGGGGCGAGGCAAATGCTTTCTTT
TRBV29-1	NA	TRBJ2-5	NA	CSVRQGNQETQYF	TGCAGCGTTCGGCAGGGCAATCAAGAGACCCAGTACTTC
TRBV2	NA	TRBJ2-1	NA	CASSALLYNEQFF	TGTGCCAGCAGTGCGCTCCTCTACAATGAGCAGTTCTTC
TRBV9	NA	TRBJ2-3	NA	CASSVEGADTQYF	TGTGCCAGCAGCGTAGAGGGGGCAGATACGCAGTATTTT
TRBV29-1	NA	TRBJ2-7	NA	CSVVGSLLYEQYF	TGCAGCGTTGTTGGCAGTTTACTCTACGAGCAGTACTTC
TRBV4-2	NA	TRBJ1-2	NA	CASSQIWGSDNGYTF	TGTGCCAGCAGCCAAATCTGGGGGAGTGACAATGGCTACACCTTC
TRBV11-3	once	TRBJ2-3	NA	CASSPHSADTQYF	TGTGCCAGCAGCCCGCACTCAGCAGATACGCAGTATTTT
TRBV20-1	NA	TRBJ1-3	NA	CSAQTVGNTIYF	TGCAGTGCTCAGACAGTTGGAAACACCATATATTTT
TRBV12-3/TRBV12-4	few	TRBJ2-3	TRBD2	CASHLTHGGSTDTQYF	TGTGCCAGCCATCTGACGCACGGGGGGAGCACAGATACGCAGTATTTT
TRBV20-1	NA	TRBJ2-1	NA	CSVRENEQFF	TGCAGTGTTCGTGAGAATGAGCAGTTCTTC
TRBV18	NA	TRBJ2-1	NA	CASSPLSLEIKTYNEQFF	TGTGCCAGCTCACCATTATCCCTCGAGATTAAGACCTACAATGAGCAGTTCTTC
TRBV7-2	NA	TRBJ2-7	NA	CASSLAAESSYEQYF	TGTGCCAGCAGCTTAGCGGCGGAAAGCTCCTACGAGCAGTACTTC
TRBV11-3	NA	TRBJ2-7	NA	CASSLDFTGFYEQYF	TGTGCCAGCAGCTTAGATTTCACGGGGTTCTACGAGCAGTACTTC
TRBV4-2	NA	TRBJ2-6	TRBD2	CASSQDGGAGANVLTF	TGTGCCAGCAGCCAAGATGGGGGGGCTGGGGCCAACGTCCTGACTTTC
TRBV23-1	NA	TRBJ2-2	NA	CASSYTTNTGELFF	TGCGCCAGCAGTTATACCACGAACACCGGGGAGCTGTTTTTT
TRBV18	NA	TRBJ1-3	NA	CASSPPVGSSGNTIYF	TGTGCCAGCTCACCACCGGTGGGAAGCTCTGGAAACACCATATATTTT
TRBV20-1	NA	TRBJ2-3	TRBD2	CSASKLAGEDTQYF	TGCAGTGCTAGTAAATTAGCGGGAGAAGATACGCAGTATTTT
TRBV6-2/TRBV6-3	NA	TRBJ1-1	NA	CASSYSGVRTEAFF	TGTGCCAGCAGTTACTCGGGAGTTAGGACTGAAGCTTTCTTT
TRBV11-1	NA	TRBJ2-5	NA	CASSLRTQQETQYF	TGTGCCAGCAGCCTAAGGACTCAACAAGAGACCCAGTACTTC
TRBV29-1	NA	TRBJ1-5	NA	CKDSSRVGQPQHF	TGCAAAGACAGTTCAAGGGTCGGTCAGCCCCAGCATTTT
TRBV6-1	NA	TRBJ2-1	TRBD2	CASTAGTTYNEQFF	TGTGCCAGCACGGCCGGGACTACCTACAATGAGCAGTTCTTC
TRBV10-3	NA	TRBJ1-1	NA	CAIRSIPGGTNTEAFF	TGTGCCATCAGGAGCATCCCGGGAGGAACCAACACTGAAGCTTTCTTT
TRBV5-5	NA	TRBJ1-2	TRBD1	CASSLAGGGGYTF	TGTGCCAGCAGCTTGGCAGGGGGAGGGGGCTACACCTTC
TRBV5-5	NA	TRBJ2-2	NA	CASSLWGGDGELFF	TGTGCCAGCAGCTTGTGGGGAGGCGACGGGGAGCTGTTTTTT
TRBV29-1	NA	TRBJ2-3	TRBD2	CSVAVAGATDTQYF	TGCAGCGTTGCGGTAGCGGGGGCGACAGATACGCAGTATTTT
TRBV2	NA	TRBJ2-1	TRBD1	CASRDRGEHEQFF	TGTGCCAGCAGGGACAGGGGAGAACATGAGCAGTTCTTC
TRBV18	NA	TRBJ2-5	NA	CASSLRLIQETQYF	TGTGCCAGCTCACTACGGCTGATACAAGAGACCCAGTACTTC
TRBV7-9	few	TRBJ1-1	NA	CASSLAAGYTEAFF	TGTGCCAGCAGCTTAGCGGCGGGTTACACTGAAGCTTTCTTT
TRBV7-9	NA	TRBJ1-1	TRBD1	CASTGQGNTEAFF	TGTGCCAGCACCGGACAGGGGAACACTGAAGCTTTCTTT
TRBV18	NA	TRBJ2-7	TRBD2	CASSRGTSFYEQYF	TGTGCCAGCTCACGCGGGACTAGCTTCTACGAGCAGTACTTC
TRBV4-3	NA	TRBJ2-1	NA	CASRGNREHEQFF	TGCGCCAGCAGAGGAAACAGGGAACATGAGCAGTTCTTC
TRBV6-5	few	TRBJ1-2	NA	CASSYSISNYGYTF	TGTGCCAGCAGTTACTCGATTTCTAACTATGGCTACACCTTC
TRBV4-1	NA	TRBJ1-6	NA	CASSWVLDQAILHF	TGCGCCAGCAGCTGGGTCCTAGACCAGGCGATACTCCACTTT
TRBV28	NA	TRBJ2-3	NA	CASSLSLADTQYF	TGTGCCAGCAGTTTAAGCTTGGCAGATACGCAGTATTTT
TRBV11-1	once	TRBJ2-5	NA	CASSPGHQETQYF	TGTGCCAGCAGCCCTGGACACCAAGAGACCCAGTACTTC
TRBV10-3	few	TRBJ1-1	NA	CAIRGTARNTEAFF	TGTGCCATCAGGGGGACGGCGAGAAACACTGAAGCTTTCTTT
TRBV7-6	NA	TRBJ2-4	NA	CASSPGTKNIQYF	TGTGCCAGCAGCCCAGGGACCAAAAACATTCAGTACTTC
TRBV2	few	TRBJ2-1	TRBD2	CASSSTSVSYNEQFF	TGTGCCAGCAGCTCTACTAGCGTCTCCTACAATGAGCAGTTCTTC
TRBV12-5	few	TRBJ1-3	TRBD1	CASGLGQGDGNTIYF	TGTGCTAGTGGTTTGGGACAGGGCGACGGAAACACCATATATTTT
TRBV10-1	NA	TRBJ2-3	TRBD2	CASRLVLAGAGTDTQYF	TGCGCCAGCAGGCTTGTCCTAGCGGGGGCCGGCACAGATACGCAGTATTTT
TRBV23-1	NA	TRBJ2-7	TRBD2	CASGPYQREYYEQYF	TGCGCCAGCGGGCCATACCAGCGGGAGTACTACGAGCAGTACTTC
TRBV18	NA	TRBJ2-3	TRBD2	CASSPQSGDDTQYF	TGTGCCAGCTCACCACAGAGCGGGGATGATACGCAGTATTTT
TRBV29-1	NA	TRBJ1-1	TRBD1	CSVGSRGLVTEAFF	TGCAGCGTCGGATCCAGGGGGCTAGTAACTGAAGCTTTCTTT
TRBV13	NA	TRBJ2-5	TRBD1	CASSQEGGQEETQYF	TGTGCCAGCAGCCAAGAAGGGGGCCAGGAAGAGACCCAGTACTTC
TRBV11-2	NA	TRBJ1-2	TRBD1	CASRQSQGNYGYTF	TGTGCCAGCAGACAATCACAGGGGAACTATGGCTACACCTTC
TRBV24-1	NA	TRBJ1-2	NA	CATSDSTHGYTF	TGTGCCACCAGTGACTCCACCCATGGCTACACCTTC
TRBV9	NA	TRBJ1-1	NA	CASSVEGMNTEAFF	TGTGCCAGCAGCGTAGAGGGGATGAACACTGAAGCTTTCTTT
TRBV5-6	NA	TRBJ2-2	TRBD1	CASSYARQGNTGELFF	TGTGCCAGCAGCTATGCCCGACAGGGAAACACCGGGGAGCTGTTTTTT
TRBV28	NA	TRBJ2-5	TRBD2	CASSLSVRFHHPGLVGETQYF	TGTGCCAGCAGTTTATCGGTTCGTTTTCACCACCCGGGACTAGTGGGAGAGACCCAGTACTTC
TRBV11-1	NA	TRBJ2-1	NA	CASSLVAGAGEQFF	TGTGCCAGCAGCTTAGTGGCGGGGGCAGGTGAGCAGTTCTTC
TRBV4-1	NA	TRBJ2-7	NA	CASSQELSVPEQYF	TGCGCCAGCAGCCAAGAGCTCAGTGTTCCCGAGCAGTACTTC
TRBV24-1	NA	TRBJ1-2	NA	CATSDGKGRGGYTF	TGTGCCACCAGTGATGGAAAGGGACGGGGAGGCTACACCTTC
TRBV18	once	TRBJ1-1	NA	CASSPTENTEAFF	TGTGCCAGCTCACCGACGGAGAACACTGAAGCTTTCTTT
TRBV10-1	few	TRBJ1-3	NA	CASSDHTGFSGNTIYF	TGCGCCAGCAGTGACCACACAGGGTTCTCTGGAAACACCATATATTTT
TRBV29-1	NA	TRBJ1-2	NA	CSVGNREGDGYTF	TGCAGCGTTGGAAACAGGGAGGGTGATGGCTACACCTTC
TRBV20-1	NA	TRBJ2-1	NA	CSASSRYNEQFF	TGCAGTGCTAGTTCGCGGTACAATGAGCAGTTCTTC
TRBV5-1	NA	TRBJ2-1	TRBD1	CASSRGQGNEQFF	TGCGCCAGCAGCCGGGGACAGGGAAACGAGCAGTTCTTC
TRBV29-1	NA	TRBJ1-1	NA	CSVAAASTYTEAFF	TGCAGCGTCGCCGCAGCGAGCACATACACTGAAGCTTTCTTT
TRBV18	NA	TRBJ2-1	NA	CASSIGSPYNEQFF	TGTGCCAGCTCCATTGGGTCCCCCTACAATGAGCAGTTCTTC
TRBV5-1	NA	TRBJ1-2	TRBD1	CASSTGTVYGYTF	TGCGCCAGCAGCACTGGGACAGTCTATGGCTACACCTTC